This TCR beta chain was retrieved from a study of shared clonotypes between healthy human individuals. Broader study findings: Though the depth was large, rarefaction showed that sorted-subset sequencing was incomplete.

A note on this clone: Antigen unknown.

This table comes from immunoSEQ multiplex PCR, and its TCRdb copy is limited to in-frame clones, with some not included. Among over a million clones, around three quarters were seen once, and the ten largest hold 0.6% to 0.7%. Sequencing was carried out using memory CD4+ T cells from PBMCs. Noted subset: CD45RA-negative fraction. The source of this sequence is a man in his late teens or twenties in good health. Some clones in this sample may be carry-over from other donors' samples.

The CDR3 region is CASSRTSGSATQYF. Written as DNA, the CDR3 is TGTGCCAGCAGTAGGACTAGCGGGAGCGCTACGCAGTATTTT. The rearrangement uses TRBV27 and TRBJ2-3; 13 nucleotides line up with TRBD2. There are 14 residues in the CDR3. V shed 5 bases, J shed 8 bases, and the junction held 4 bases outside the gene matches. The germline V gene encodes CDR1 MNHEY and CDR2 SMNVEV (reference sequence).